Below are 31 T cell receptor beta chains sequenced from a single sample in a study of blood T cell repertoires in COVID-19. Here immunoSEQ multiplex PCR was the method, and the copy in TCRdb shows in-frame clones only, minus some. Of about 160,000 clones in the sample, 75% to 90% are singletons; the top ten hold about 10%. The specimen was peripheral blood. These receptors were collected from a woman over 75 with active or convalescent COVID-19.

The chain uses TRBV19 and TRBJ1-1; D gene unclear. The germline V gene encodes CDR1 LNHDA and CDR2 SQIVND (reference sequence). Trimming stripped 5 bases from V and 1 base from J, with 5 bases between. The CDR3 extends over 12 amino acids. The CDR3 DNA follows: TGTGCCAGTAGTCATAGGAACACTGAAGCTTTCTTT. Translated, it gives CASSHRNTEAFF.

The chain links TRBV11-3 to TRBJ2-1; 7 positions agree with TRBD1. Germline-derived CDR1 and CDR2 are SGHNT and YENEEA. Trimming removed 5 bases from V and 1 base from J; junction bases left unmatched: 11. This CDR3 comprises 17 residues. The CDR3 sequence: CASSRGLTGKSYNEQFF. For the CDR3, the DNA is TGTGCCAGCAGCCGAGGTCTGACAGGGAAATCCTACAATGAGCAGTTCTTC.

The chain uses TRBV9 and TRBJ2-4; 7 nucleotides align to TRBD2. J was trimmed by 9 bases and V by 4 bases; bases with no gene match: 13. CDR1 SGDLS and CDR2 YYNGEE come from the germline V gene. The CDR3 is 15 amino acids. In nucleotides, the CDR3 is TGTGCCAGCAGCCCCTCCGGGGGGTTGGCGGTCATTCAGTACTTC. Protein sequence: CASSPSGGLAVIQYF.

The chain is built from TRBV6-2 or TRBV6-3 and TRBJ1-5; TRBD1 aligns across 10 bases. V shed 0 bases, J shed 4 bases, and the junction held 3 bases outside the gene matches. The CDR3 has 16 amino acids. Germline CDR1 and CDR2: MNHEY and SVGEGT. The CDR3 DNA reads TGTGCCAGCAGTTACTCGAGGACAGGGGGGAATCAGCCCCAGCATTTT. Protein product: CASSYSRTGGNQPQHF.

In this sample, this clone turned up once. The rearrangement links TRBV18 to TRBJ2-7; D is uncertain. Trimming pared 3 bases from V and 3 bases from J, leaving 12 bases between. Germline V gene lookup returns CDR1 KGHSH and CDR2 LQKENI. The CDR3 loop spans 14 amino acids. The CDR3 reads CASSPFSSSYEQYF. In DNA, the CDR3 is TGTGCCAGCTCACCTTTCAGTTCTAGCTACGAGCAGTACTTC.

The rearrangement uses TRBV2 and TRBJ1-2; D is undetermined. Germline V CDR1 and CDR2: SNHLY, FYNNEI. The CDR3 sequence is 14 residues long. The germline V and J ends were trimmed by 0 bases and 7 bases, with 12 bases remaining between them. CDR3 loop: CASSEALGVSGYTF. As DNA, the CDR3 is TGTGCCAGCAGTGAAGCGCTCGGGGTTAGTGGCTACACCTTC.

This chain uses TRBV24-1 with TRBJ2-7, with a possible D match to TRBD1 (6 bases). The CDR3 consists of 11 residues. Germline V gene data show CDR1 as KGHDR and CDR2 as SFDVKD. With 9 bases removed from V and 6 bases from J, the gap between germline ends came to 11 bases. For the CDR3, the DNA is TGTGCCACCCCGCTGACAGGCGAGCAGTACTTC. Translating it yields CATPLTGEQYF.

This clone was observed a single time. The junction departs from the called germline gene at one end, perhaps through a read error. The chain employs TRBV10-3 and TRBJ2-5; D is unresolved. The CDR3 has 11 amino acids. Germline V lookup: CDR1 ENHRY, CDR2 SYGVKD. The CDR3 bases are TGTGCCATCAGTGAGTCACGACTCTTGAACTTC. Its translation is CAISESRLLNF.

The chain uses TRBV14 and TRBJ2-7; TRBD1 is a possible D gene (5 bases). This CDR3 region has 13 residues. V was cut by 0 bases and J by 3 bases, with 6 bases left in between. Germline V gives CDR1 SGHDN, CDR2 FVKESK. CDR3 sequence (DNA): TGTGCCAGCAGCCAAGACAGGGTCTACGAGCAGTACTTC. Its protein product is CASSQDRVYEQYF.

V is TRBV4-2 and J is TRBJ1-3; 8 bases are a match to TRBD1. Germline CDR1 is LGHNA and CDR2 is YNFKEQ. The CDR3 covers 14 residues. The ends lost 4 bases at V and 7 bases at J; junction bases unmatched: 6. CDR3 region: CASSPQGEMNTIYF. The CDR3 DNA follows: TGTGCCAGCAGCCCACAGGGGGAGATGAACACCATATATTTT.

The gene calls are TRBV19 and TRBJ2-2; 8 bases match TRBD2. Per the germline V gene, CDR1 is LNHDA and CDR2 is SQIVND (reference sequence). The junction had 8 bases not matched to a gene; V was cut back by 1 base and J by 4 bases. The CDR3 loop spans 17 amino acids. CDR3 in amino acids: CASSIVLGLAGTGELFF. The CDR3 DNA sequence: TGTGCCAGTAGTATAGTTCTGGGGCTAGCGGGCACCGGGGAGCTGTTTTTT.

The J gene is TRBJ1-2, the V gene TRBV18; D gene uncertain. Trimming shortened V by 3 bases and J by 3 bases, and 11 bases separated the two germline ends. CDR1 KGHSH and CDR2 LQKENI come from the germline V gene. There are 14 residues in the CDR3. The CDR3, as DNA: TGTGCCAGCTCACCTAGCCGGGAGCACTATGGCTACACCTTC. Translating it yields CASSPSREHYGYTF. The whole variable domain, filled in from reference TRBV18 and TRBJ1-2, reads NAGVMQNPRHLVRRRGQEARLRCSPMKGHSHVYWYRQLPEEGLKFMVYLQKENIIDESGMPKERFSAEFPKEGPSILRIQQVVRGDSAAYFCASSPSREHYGYTFGSGTRLTVV.

This clone was counted ten times or more. The CDR3 DNA reads as TGTGCCAGAAGGTTTGGTAGTCAGGGCTCACCCCTCCACTTT. Amino acids: CARRFGSQGSPLHF. The J gene is TRBJ1-6, the V gene TRBV7-5; the table gives TRBD1 as D, unverified against the DNA. TRBV7-5 constitutes a pseudogene. This CDR3 spans 14 amino acids.

The J gene is TRBJ1-3, the V gene TRBV27; the match to TRBD1 covers 7 bases. The CDR3 has 14 amino acids. Trimming took 2 bases from V and 2 from J; bases not matched to a gene: 0. Germline V gene lookup returns CDR1 MNHEY and CDR2 SMNVEV (reference sequence). CDR3 DNA sequence: TGTGCCAGCAGTTTACAGGGGGCTGGAAACACCATATATTTT. Amino acid sequence: CASSLQGAGNTIYF.

The chain links TRBV4-1 to TRBJ2-1, with 7 bases that match TRBD1. Trimming cost V 1 base and J 4 bases; bases outside gene matches: 7. The germline V gene has CDR1 MGHRA and CDR2 YSYEKL. The CDR3 extends over 16 amino acids. CDR3 residues: CASSQARGQAYNEQFF. The CDR3, as DNA: TGCGCCAGCAGCCAAGCGAGAGGACAGGCTTACAATGAGCAGTTCTTC.

V gene TRBV2 combines with J gene TRBJ1-4, with no clear D. Looked up from germline, CDR1 is SNHLY and CDR2 is FYNNEI. V shed 6 bases and J shed 4 bases, with 9 bases lying between them. The CDR3 has 13 amino acids. The CDR3 here is CASSRQINEKLFF. The CDR3 region has the DNA TGTGCCAGCAGCCGCCAGATTAATGAAAAACTGTTTTTT.

This sequence joins TRBV19 and TRBJ1-1; D gene ambiguous. The CDR3 consists of 15 residues. Germline CDR1 and CDR2: LNHDA and SQIVND (reference sequence). Trimming stripped 3 bases from V and 3 bases from J, with 14 bases between. This CDR3 is CASSMQRLGDTEAFF. The CDR3, as DNA: TGTGCCAGTAGTATGCAGAGGCTGGGAGACACTGAAGCTTTCTTT.

The chain uses TRBV19 and TRBJ1-5; 9 bases are a match to TRBD1. Losses at the gene ends were 1 base for V and 4 bases for J; bases not matched to a gene: 5. Looked up from germline, CDR1 is LNHDA and CDR2 is SQIVND (reference sequence). The CDR3 spans 16 residues. CDR3 nucleotide sequence: TGTGCCAGTAGTATAGCAGGGACAGGGATAAATCAGCCCCAGCATTTT. Translation: CASSIAGTGINQPQHF.

This clone was recorded only once. V gene TRBV11-3 combines with J gene TRBJ1-4; 9 nucleotides match TRBD1. Germline V CDR1 and CDR2: SGHNT, YENEEA. This CDR3 region has 13 residues. The V segment lost 3 bases and the J segment 11 bases; nucleotides outside the gene matches: 4. The CDR3 nucleotides are TGTGCCAGCAGCTTGGGGACAGGGAGCAAACTGTTTTTT. Translation gives CASSLGTGSKLFF.

The chain joins TRBV4-1 to TRBJ1-4; D gene ambiguous. Germline lookup yields CDR1 MGHRA and CDR2 YSYEKL. The CDR3 runs 18 residues. Between the trimmed V and J ends, which lost 6 bases and 0 bases, there was a span of 20 bases. The CDR3: CASSHHTLSEATNEKLFF. In nucleotides, the CDR3 is TGCGCCAGCAGTCATCACACGCTGTCGGAGGCAACTAATGAAAAACTGTTTTTT.

The J gene is TRBJ1-1, the V gene TRBV19, with TRBD1 as a possible D gene (5 bases). Trimming shortened V by 3 bases and J by 5 bases, and 10 bases separated the two germline ends. The CDR3 consists of 13 residues. CDR1 LNHDA and CDR2 SQIVND come from the germline V gene (reference sequence). The CDR3 spells CASSMGGRTEAFF. DNA for the CDR3: TGTGCCAGTAGTATGGGGGGAAGGACTGAAGCTTTCTTT.

V gene TRBV6-5 combines with J gene TRBJ2-3, with unresolved D. The CDR3 contains 15 residues. The germline V gene has CDR1 MNHEY and CDR2 SVGAGI. V lost 6 bases and J lost 4, with 17 bases in between. The CDR3 DNA reads TGTGCCAGCAGCCCCCGGTCTCCACGGGCAGATACGCAGTATTTT. Amino acid sequence: CASSPRSPRADTQYF.

The chain uses TRBV11-2 and TRBJ1-2; 8 bases align to TRBD1. The CDR3 runs 15 residues. CDR1 is SGHAT, CDR2 FQNNGV, per germline. The ends lost 1 base at V and 4 bases at J; junction bases unmatched: 5. CDR3 sequence: CASSLAAGGSYGYTF. The CDR3, as DNA: TGTGCCAGCAGCTTAGCAGCAGGGGGCAGCTATGGCTACACCTTC.

This chain links TRBV6-5 with TRBJ1-2, with a possible D match to TRBD1 (6 bases). CDR1 is MNHEY, CDR2 SVGAGI, per germline. CDR3 length: 14 residues. V lost 8 bases, J lost 0 bases, and 13 bases lay in between. The CDR3 bases are TGTGCCAGCGGCGGACAGCGAGCTAACTATGGCTACACCTTC. It is translated as CASGGQRANYGYTF.

V is TRBV11-2 and J is TRBJ1-5; no reliable D call. This CDR3 is 13 amino acids long. The germline gives CDR1 SGHAT, CDR2 FQNNGV. V was shortened by 5 bases and J by 8 bases, with 13 bases between the two germline ends. CDR3 in amino acids: CASSPGTKEPQHF. Written as DNA, the CDR3 is TGTGCCAGCAGCCCGGGAACCAAGGAGCCCCAGCATTTT.

The rearrangement joins TRBV7-2 to TRBJ2-5, with 16 bases fitting TRBD2. CDR1 and CDR2 (germline): SGHTA, FQGNSA. With V trimmed by 4 bases and J by 5 bases, 4 bases remained unmatched. CDR3 length equals 16 residues. DNA of the CDR3: TGTGCCAGCAGCTCCGGGACTAGCGGGGGGGCGGAGACCCAGTACTTC. Its protein is CASSSGTSGGAETQYF.

CDR3 bases: TGTGCCAGCAGCGCCAGCGGGGCGAACACTGAAGCTTTCTTT. Translating gives CASSASGANTEAFF. The rearrangement uses TRBV6-4 and TRBJ1-1; TRBD1 is a possible D gene (5 bases). Germline V gene sequence: CDR1 MRHNA, CDR2 SNTAGT. The V and J ends lost 6 bases and 1 base respectively, with 12 bases between them. CDR3 length: 14 amino acids.

Note on this clone: The sample has other DNA sequences that encode this CDR3 too. The V and J genes are TRBV6-2 or TRBV6-3 and TRBJ1-1; TRBD1 aligns across 8 bases. V was pared by 2 bases and J by 1 base, with 3 bases of the junction left unmatched. This CDR3 has 15 residues. From germline, CDR1 is MNHEY and CDR2 SVGEGT. The CDR3 DNA reads TGTGCCAGCAGTTACCCTGGGACAGGGAACACTGAAGCTTTCTTT. Translation gives CASSYPGTGNTEAFF.

This rearrangement joins TRBV5-1 to TRBJ2-7; TRBD1 agrees at 7 bases. The CDR3 spans 17 residues. V was pared by 4 bases and J by 0 bases, with 13 bases of the junction left unmatched. From germline, CDR1 is SGHRS and CDR2 YFSETQ. The CDR3: CASSRNLRDRGSYEQYF. For the CDR3, the DNA is TGCGCCAGCAGCCGAAACCTCCGGGACAGAGGCTCCTACGAGCAGTACTTC.

J is TRBJ2-1 and V is TRBV5-1; 13 bases are a match to TRBD2. The CDR3 covers 16 residues. The trim removed 2 bases at V and 5 bases at J, leaving 4 bases unmatched. Germline V gives CDR1 SGHRS, CDR2 YFSETQ. CDR3 sequence reads: CASSFTGTSGNNEQFF. In DNA, the CDR3 is TGCGCCAGCAGCTTCACCGGGACTAGCGGGAACAATGAGCAGTTCTTC. Full variable domain (missing parts from reference TRBV5-1 and TRBJ2-1): KAGVTQTPRYLIKTRGQQVTLSCSPISGHRSVSWYQQTPGQGLQFLFEYFSETQRNKGNFPGRFSGRQFSNSRSEMNVSTLELGDSALYLCASSFTGTSGNNEQFFGPGTRLTVL.

The genes are TRBV6-5 and TRBJ2-7; tentative D call: TRBD1 (5 bases). This CDR3 region has 14 residues. CDR1 is MNHEY, CDR2 SVGAGI, per germline. With 6 bases removed from V and 3 bases from J, the gap between germline ends came to 15 bases. The CDR3 is CASSTSGIGYEQYF. DNA for the CDR3: TGTGCCAGCAGCACTTCAGGGATCGGCTACGAGCAGTACTTC.